These T cell receptor beta chains were read from a single sample in a study of long-term antiretroviral therapy in people with HIV. Using immunoSEQ multiplex PCR, the repertoire was profiled, and TCRdb retains in-frame clones only, with some absent. The sample has some 40,000 clones; about 95% are singletons. The sequences come from unsorted PBMCs, collected roughly 9.5 years after starting antiretroviral therapy. Receptors originate from a man aged 25-45 years with HIV. Both conserved end residues are part of each CDR3. D genes are given only for firm matches. Clone size appears in some rows only: once, few, many, or a class for an expanded clone.

>TRBJ1-6|TRBD1|.|TRBV5-4|16
CASSQTGQENYSPLHF
TGTGCCAGCAGCCAAACTGGACAGGAGAATTATTCACCCCTCCACTTT
>TRBJ1-3|TRBD1|.|TRBV5-4|15
CASSLGGTAGNTIYF
TGTGCCAGCAGCTTGGGTGGGACAGCTGGAAACACCATATATTTT
>TRBJ2-3|TRBD2|.|TRBV28|18
CASSSRITSGGPGDTQYF
TGTGCCAGCAGTTCCCGTATCACTAGCGGGGGGCCGGGAGATACGCAGTATTTT
>TRBJ1-3|.|.|TRBV18|16
CASSNTPGSSGNTIYF
TGTGCCAGCTCAAATACTCCGGGGAGCTCTGGAAACACCATATATTTT
>TRBJ1-1|TRBD1|.|TRBV5-1|14
CASSFTGANTEAFF
TGCGCCAGCAGCTTTACAGGGGCGAACACTGAAGCTTTCTTT
>TRBJ2-3|.|.|TRBV5-1|15
CASSLRSACTDTQYF
TGCGCCAGCAGCTTGCGTTCGGCCTGCACAGATACGCAGTATTTT
>TRBJ1-6|TRBD1|.|TRBV6-5|16
CASSYVQGAYNSPLHF
TGTGCCAGCAGTTACGTCCAGGGGGCGTATAATTCACCCCTCCACTTT
>TRBJ2-1|TRBD1|.|TRBV9|13
CASKGQGANEQFF
TGTGCCAGCAAGGGACAGGGGGCCAATGAGCAGTTCTTC
>TRBJ2-3|.|few|TRBV5-4|11
CASSFRDTQYF
TGTGCCAGCAGCTTTCGTGATACGCAGTATTTT
>TRBJ2-1|TRBD2|.|TRBV5-5|15
CASSLMGRGYNEQFF
TGTGCCAGCAGCTTGATGGGGAGGGGTTACAATGAGCAGTTCTTC
>TRBJ1-5|TRBD1|.|TRBV6-4|18
CASSEFGQGEVGNQPQHF
TGTGCCAGCAGCGAATTTGGACAGGGAGAGGTAGGCAATCAGCCCCAGCATTTT
>TRBJ2-3|.|.|TRBV25-1|15
CASSPSRGRTDTQYF
TGTGCCAGCAGCCCTTCGCGGGGGCGCACAGATACGCAGTATTTT
>TRBJ2-3|TRBD2|.|TRBV6-4|16
CASSDSSGGSTDTQYF
TGTGCCAGCAGTGACTCTAGCGGGGGGAGCACAGATACGCAGTATTTT
>TRBJ1-1|.|.|TRBV7-9|14
CASSLIRGVPEAFF
TGTGCCAGCAGCTTAATCCGGGGGGTCCCCGAAGCTTTCTTT
>TRBJ2-7|.|.|TRBV7-2|15
CASSLVGGSSYEQYF
TGTGCCAGCAGCTTAGTGGGTGGGAGCTCCTACGAGCAGTACTTC
>TRBJ1-5|.|.|TRBV2|13
CASGSLANQPQHF
TGTGCCAGCGGCTCATTAGCCAATCAGCCCCAGCATTTT
>TRBJ1-1|TRBD1|.|TRBV29-1|12
CSVEQGDTEAFF
TGCAGCGTTGAACAGGGGGACACTGAAGCTTTCTTT
>TRBJ2-4|TRBD1|once|TRBV11-2|19
CASSLDLGTGTLAKNIQYF
TGTGCCAGCAGCTTAGATTTGGGGACAGGTACACTAGCCAAAAACATTCAGTACTTC
>TRBJ2-5|TRBD1|few|TRBV5-1|15
CASSFTTGVQETQYF
TGCGCCAGCAGCTTCACGACAGGGGTACAAGAGACCCAGTACTTC
>TRBJ2-5|.|.|TRBV2|16
CASSLRWGSPEETQYF
TGTGCCAGCAGCCTCAGGTGGGGCAGTCCAGAAGAGACCCAGTACTTC
>TRBJ2-1|TRBD1|.|TRBV9|15
CASSSTGGNGNEQFF
TGTGCCAGCAGCTCTACAGGGGGCAACGGTAATGAGCAGTTCTTC
>TRBJ2-3|.|.|TRBV2|15
CASPRLSGPTDTQYF
TGTGCCAGCCCGAGGTTGAGCGGCCCCACAGATACGCAGTATTTT
>TRBJ1-1|.|once|TRBV5-4|14
CASSYPGSATEAFF
TGTGCCAGCAGCTATCCCGGGTCGGCCACTGAAGCTTTCTTT
>TRBJ2-3|.|.|TRBV7-9|15
CASSSLGSNTDTQYF
TGTGCCAGCAGCTCCCTGGGGTCCAACACAGATACGCAGTATTTT
>TRBJ2-1|.|.|TRBV5-1|13
CASSQDVYNEQFF
TGCGCCAGCAGCCAGGACGTTTACAATGAGCAGTTCTTC
>TRBJ1-2|TRBD1|.|TRBV9|14
CASSSNPTGEGYTF
TGTGCCAGCAGCTCAAACCCGACAGGGGAGGGCTACACCTTC
>TRBJ2-1|.|.|TRBV28|16
CASRLKRANSYNEQFF
TGTGCCAGCAGGCTGAAACGGGCGAACTCCTACAATGAGCAGTTCTTC
>TRBJ2-7|TRBD1|.|TRBV2|14
CASSETGRMYEQYF
TGTGCCAGCAGTGAGACAGGGCGTATGTACGAGCAGTACTTC
>TRBJ1-1|TRBD1|.|TRBV2|14
CARGSTGGNTEAFF
TGTGCCAGGGGATCGACAGGGGGCAACACTGAAGCTTTCTTT
>TRBJ2-7|.|.|TRBV4-1|14
CASSQAPRGYEQYF
TGCGCCAGCAGCCAGGCACCGAGGGGGTACGAGCAGTACTTC
>TRBJ1-2|.|.|TRBV9|14
CASSVSPQGGGYTF
TGTGCCAGCAGCGTATCCCCTCAGGGCGGTGGCTACACCTTC
>TRBJ2-7|TRBD2|.|TRBV6-4|14
CASSVAGAVYEQYF
TGTGCCAGCAGTGTAGCGGGGGCCGTCTACGAGCAGTACTTC
>TRBJ2-6|TRBD2|once|TRBV10-3|17
CAISEGLASTGANVLTF
TGTGCCATCAGTGAGGGACTAGCATCAACCGGGGCCAACGTCCTGACTTTC
>TRBJ2-2|.|.|TRBV12-5|13
CASGWGVTGELFF
TGTGCTAGTGGTTGGGGGGTCACCGGGGAGCTGTTTTTT
>TRBJ2-5|TRBD1|.|TRBV4-2|17
CASSQDKMVDRKETQYF
TGTGCCAGCAGCCAAGATAAGATGGTGGACAGGAAAGAGACCCAGTACTTC